This paragraph reports one T cell receptor beta chain. Its antigen is still unknown. The repertoire was sequenced with immunoSEQ multiplex PCR; TCRdb's copy has only in-frame clones and lacks some. The sample gives 25,000 to 30,000 clones, more than 75% of which show up once; roughly 2.5% is in the top ten. The data belong to a study of PD-1 blockade in classical Hodgkin lymphoma. General study results and limits: CD4+ TCR diversity, unlike CD8+, climbed significantly by C4D1. Nivolumab initiated under 1 year post-ASCT led to patient exclusion.

Autologous stem cell transplantation was followed by relapse in every patient, and brentuximab vedotin exposure varied. Classifying best responses yielded complete response, partial response or progressive disease. The input for sequencing was peripheral blood mononuclear cells (PBMCs), taken at baseline. The clonotype originates from a human donor with classical Hodgkin lymphoma.

The CDR3 is CASSQEIAGYEQYF. For the CDR3, the DNA is TGCGCCAGCAGCCAAGAAATAGCAGGTTACGAGCAGTACTTC. V is TRBV4-1 and J is TRBJ2-7; D gene unclear. V was shortened by 0 bases and J by 4 bases, with 10 bases between the two germline ends. Germline values: CDR1 MGHRA, CDR2 YSYEKL. The CDR3 runs to 14 residues.